This T cell receptor beta chain is from a study of beta chain features in type 1 diabetes. About this clone: Its antigen is undetermined.

Blood was drawn once from each donor into heparinised tubes. The draws averaged approximately 120 mL. Based on CD45RO/CCR7/CD25/CD127/CD95/CD27, CD4+ regulatory, stem cell-like memory, naive and central memory cells were sorted. The germline gives CDR1 MNHEY, CDR2 SMNVEV (reference sequence). With 5 bases removed from V and 1 base from J, the gap between germline ends came to 12 bases. CDR3 length equals 14 residues. Expressed TCRB transcripts were sequenced after all isolated RNA was converted to cDNA. Some 3.8 million reads, on average, came from each naive, central memory and regulatory T cell sample. Clones were read by immunoSEQ multiplex PCR, and TCRdb kept only the in-frame ones, dropping some. The sample contains some 350,000 clones, 8.5% to 10% of which appear only once. Study-level results: When Type 1 diabetes patients were examined, their TCRB CDR3s proved moderately but significantly shorter in all four CD4+ subsets.

Sequenced sample: central memory CD4+ T cells from blood. This TCR came from a man aged 25-45 years with type 1 diabetes. The chain joins TRBV27 to TRBJ2-7; possibly TRBD1 for D (6 bases). The DNA of the CDR3 is TGTGCCAGCAGTCTACAGGGCCCTTCCTACGAGCAGTACTTC. This gives the protein CASSLQGPSYEQYF.